This TCR beta chain emerged from a study of T and B cells in COVID-19 patients. Turning to the study itself: Of 20 to 25 active-infection patients, some 19 carried comorbidities linked to unfavorable COVID-19 outcome. Findings and limits, study-wide: Patients with COVID-19 reportedly showed strongly skewed T cell receptor beta variable and joining gene usage.

Blood genomic DNA input for TRB amplification was roughly 220-500 ng. This clonotype is deemed medium-sized. Antigen: not known. BIOMED2 TRB-A/B primer pools were used in multiplex TRB PCR. Each CDR3 protein is one row after TCRdb ran MiXCR on the multiplex PCR reads. The table shows about 14,000 distinct CDR3 sequences, with under 35% occurring only once. From germline, CDR1 is LNHDA and CDR2 SQIVND (reference sequence). V dropped 6 bases and J dropped 2 bases, with 10 bases sitting between them. The CDR3 is 13 amino acids. This TCR was recovered from a human donor who had recovered from COVID-19. The sequenced sample was blood. The rearrangement links TRBV19 to TRBJ1-1, with D unclear. CDR3 sequence (DNA): TGTGCCAGTAGGGTAATGGGTAACACTGAAGCTTTCTTT. As protein: CASRVMGNTEAFF.